This entry lists 24 T cell receptor beta chains sequenced from one sample in a study of somatic mutations in cytotoxic T cells in rheumatoid arthritis. Profiling relied on immunoSEQ multiplex PCR, and the TCRdb table lists in-frame clones only, not all of them. The data show some 20,000 clones, with 70% to 90% seen just once and about 20% held by the top ten. The sequencing sample was made of CD8+ T cells sorted from blood. These receptor sequences come from a woman in her forties or fifties in good health.

This chain uses TRBV9 with TRBJ1-1; 8 nucleotides line up with TRBD1. The CDR3 runs to 16 residues. V was clipped by 0 bases and J by 6 bases; unmatched bases: 10. The germline CDR1 and CDR2 sequences are SGDLS and YYNGEE. The CDR3 DNA sequence: TGTGCCAGCAGCGTAGGACGAGACAGGGGACGCGCTGAAGCTTTCTTT. It yields the protein CASSVGRDRGRAEAFF.

This clone was recorded a few times. V usage is TRBV28 and J usage is TRBJ2-7; 8 bases are a match to TRBD1. The CDR3 is made up of 14 amino acids. In germline, CDR1 is MDHEN, CDR2 SYDVKM. V lost 5 bases and J lost 4; bases outside the gene matches: 7. The CDR3 DNA reads as TGTGCCAGCAGTCCGACAGGGGATTGGTACGAGCAGTACGTC. This gives the protein CASSPTGDWYEQYV.

V is TRBV29-1 and J is TRBJ1-6; D is unresolved. V lost 3 bases and J 3 bases, leaving 9 bases between the germline ends. This CDR3 contains 14 residues. Germline V CDR1 and CDR2: SQVTM, ANQGSEA. The CDR3, as DNA: TGCAGCGTTGATAAGGGCCTCTATAATTCACCCCTCCACTTT. Protein: CSVDKGLYNSPLHF.

This chain links TRBV4-1 with TRBJ1-6; 9 bases map to TRBD1. The V segment lost 2 bases and the J segment 10 bases; nucleotides outside the gene matches: 6. The CDR3 is made up of 15 amino acids. Germline-derived CDR1 and CDR2 are MGHRA and YSYEKL. CDR3 amino acids: CASSQKQGAGSPLHF. As DNA, the CDR3 is TGCGCCAGCAGCCAAAAACAGGGGGCGGGGTCACCCCTCCACTTT.

The chain is built from TRBV5-1 and TRBJ2-3; D is perhaps TRBD2 (5 bases). Germline lookup yields CDR1 SGHRS and CDR2 YFSETQ. V lost 0 bases to trimming and J lost 5 bases, with 19 bases between them. CDR3 length: 17 amino acids. CDR3 loop: CASSLDGGLLSLDTQYF. DNA for the CDR3: TGCGCCAGCAGCTTGGACGGCGGGCTACTCTCATTAGATACGCAGTATTTT.

The chain links TRBV1 to TRBJ2-7; the listed D gene, TRBD2, was not tested against the DNA. TRBV1 is listed as a pseudogene. The CDR3 has 19 residues. The CDR3 spells CTSSRSAAGGFYCSYEQYF. The DNA for the CDR3 is TGCACCAGCAGCCGATCGGCCGCGGGGGGCTTCTACTGCTCCTACGAGCAGTACTTC.

This sequence joins TRBV7-2 and TRBJ2-3; TRBD2 aligns across 13 bases. The V gene end was trimmed by 5 bases and the J gene end by 2 bases; junction bases not matched to a gene: 4. The CDR3 runs to 16 residues. CDR1 and CDR2 (germline): SGHTA, FQGNSA. This CDR3 reads CASSPGLAGSTDTQYF. CDR3 nucleotides: TGTGCCAGCAGCCCGGGACTAGCGGGGTCCACAGATACGCAGTATTTT.

The chain employs TRBV9 and TRBJ2-1, with 8 bases aligning to TRBD2. Germline lookup yields CDR1 SGDLS and CDR2 YYNGEE. V lost 8 bases, J lost 1 base, and 8 bases stayed unmatched. The CDR3 spans 15 residues. The DNA for the CDR3 is TGTGCCAGTCAGCGGGGGCCCTTATCCTACAATGAGCAGTTCTTC. Amino acid sequence: CASQRGPLSYNEQFF.

By proportion, this clone is large. The rearrangement links TRBV10-1 to TRBJ2-5; possible D gene TRBD2, 5 bases. V was trimmed by 3 bases and J by 0 bases, leaving 11 bases between them. CDR1 WNHNN and CDR2 SYGVQD come from the germline V gene (reference sequence). This CDR3 spans 15 amino acids. The CDR3 sequence is CASSEAGADQETQYF. Here the CDR3 DNA reads TGCGCCAGCAGTGAAGCCGGAGCGGACCAAGAGACCCAGTACTTC.

The V gene is TRBV15, the J gene TRBJ2-6; 8 positions match TRBD1. The CDR3 consists of 16 residues. Germline CDR1 and CDR2: LNHNV and YYDKDF (reference sequence). The V and J ends lost 4 bases and 4 bases, in that order; junction bases with no gene match: 6. CDR3 protein: CATSKPGGSGANVLTF. DNA for the CDR3: TGTGCCACCAGCAAGCCAGGGGGCTCGGGGGCCAACGTCCTGACTTTC.

The V and J genes are TRBV14 and TRBJ2-1; D gene unclear. Germline lookup yields CDR1 SGHDN and CDR2 FVKESK. CDR3 length equals 15 residues. V lost 2 bases to trimming and J lost 5 bases, with 13 bases between them. The CDR3 sequence is CASSQRTLSNNEQFF. The CDR3 DNA sequence: TGTGCCAGCAGCCAAAGAACCCTCTCTAACAATGAGCAGTTCTTC.

This clone was counted a few times. The rearrangement uses TRBV21-1 and TRBJ2-2; the tabulated D call, TRBD2, remains unverified against the DNA. TRBV21-1 is described as a pseudogene. The CDR3 runs to 14 residues. CDR3 in DNA: TGTGCCAGCAGCAAAGGAAGGAGGGGCGGGGAGCTGTTTTTT. Translating it yields CASSKGRRGGELFF.

The CDR3 loop is CASSLGRGTSLYGYTF. DNA of the CDR3: TGTGCCAGCAGCTTGGGGCGGGGGACATCCCTCTATGGCTACACCTTC. This rearrangement joins TRBV5-4 to TRBJ1-2; tentative D call: TRBD1 (6 bases). This CDR3 has 16 residues. V lost 0 bases and J lost 4, with 16 bases in between. The V gene's germline CDR1 is SGHNT and CDR2 YYREEE (reference sequence).

V gene TRBV5-6 combines with J gene TRBJ2-7, with D perhaps matching TRBD1 (6 bases). Trimming removed 2 bases at V and 3 bases at J, with 12 bases between. Per the germline V gene, CDR1 is SGHDT and CDR2 is YYEEEE. This CDR3 has 14 residues. The CDR3: CASSFGAGDYEQYV. CDR3 in DNA: TGTGCCAGCAGCTTTGGGGCAGGGGACTACGAGCAGTACGTC.

V usage is TRBV4-1 and J usage is TRBJ1-1, with 7 bases identical to TRBD1. Germline V gives CDR1 MGHRA, CDR2 YSYEKL. This CDR3 is 13 amino acids long. V lost 6 bases, J lost 5 bases, and 6 bases stayed unmatched. Here the CDR3 reads CASRRTGDTEAFF. In nucleotides, the CDR3 is TGCGCCAGCAGGCGCACAGGGGATACTGAAGCTTTCTTT.

The V gene is TRBV6-5, the J gene TRBJ2-2; no firm D call. Germline CDR1 reads MNHEY; CDR2 reads SVGAGI. The CDR3 is 13 residues long. V was shortened by 0 bases and J by 7 bases, with 6 bases between the two germline ends. CDR3 in DNA: TGTGCCAGCAGTTACTCGGTAAACGGGGAGCTGTTTTTT. Protein sequence: CASSYSVNGELFF.

The V and J genes are TRBV11-3 and TRBJ2-6, with 8 nucleotides matching TRBD1. CDR3 size: 18 residues. After removal of 6 bases from V and 0 bases from J, the junction contained 10 bases not matched to a gene. Germline V CDR1 and CDR2: SGHNT, YENEEA. The CDR3 loop is CASREPGQATSGANVLTF. CDR3 DNA: TGTGCCAGCAGGGAGCCGGGACAGGCCACCTCTGGGGCCAACGTCCTGACTTTC.

The chain carries TRBV7-6 and TRBJ2-3, with 7 bases that match TRBD2. Trimming took 1 base from V and 1 from J; bases not matched to a gene: 2. From germline, CDR1 is SGHVS and CDR2 FNYEAQ. The CDR3 is made up of 15 amino acids. CDR3 residues: CASSLVAGGTDTQYF. In DNA, the CDR3 is TGTGCCAGCAGCTTAGTGGCGGGGGGCACAGATACGCAGTATTTT.

The CDR3 DNA is TGCAGCGCTGCAGGACAACCGATTATGAACACTGAAGCTTTCTTT. This encodes CSAAGQPIMNTEAFF. V usage is TRBV29-1 and J usage is TRBJ1-1; a weak D match, TRBD1 (5 bases). The ends were cut back, 7 bases at V and 0 bases at J, with 18 bases in the middle. Germline V gene lookup returns CDR1 SQVTM and CDR2 ANQGSEA. The CDR3 has 15 amino acids.

The CDR3, as DNA: TGTGCCAGCAGCCAAGGATCGGGCTTCGGCAGGTTTAATGAAAAACTGTTTTTT. Amino acids: CASSQGSGFGRFNEKLFF. This chain connects TRBV4-2 to TRBJ1-4, with D hard to call. The CDR3 runs 18 residues. V dropped 1 base and J dropped 4 bases, with 19 bases sitting between them. The germline V gene has CDR1 LGHNA and CDR2 YNFKEQ.

The chain employs TRBV4-2 and TRBJ1-1; possibly TRBD1 for D (5 bases). CDR3 length equals 19 residues. The ends were cut back, 1 base at V and 6 bases at J, with 27 bases in the middle. The germline V gene encodes CDR1 LGHNA and CDR2 YNFKEQ. DNA for the CDR3: TGTGCCAGCAGCCAAGTAGGGGCAGAAAGGGTAATTTTTGTCCCTGAAGCTTTCTTT. The encoded protein is CASSQVGAERVIFVPEAFF.

This sequence joins TRBV29-1 and TRBJ1-5; D gene uncertain. V lost 6 bases, J lost 4 bases, and 13 bases lay in between. The CDR3 is made up of 13 amino acids. Germline CDR1 and CDR2: SQVTM and ANQGSEA. CDR3 DNA: TGCAGCGTGCAAGGTAGGGAGAATCAGCCCCAGCATTTT. This translates into CSVQGRENQPQHF. The whole variable domain, remainder taken from reference TRBV29-1 and TRBJ1-5, is SAVISQKPSRDICQRGTSLTIQCQVDSQVTMMFWYRQQPGQSLTLIATANQGSEATYESGFVIDKFPISRPNLTFSTLTVSNMSPEDSSIYLCSVQGRENQPQHFGDGTRLSIL.

The chain is built from TRBV4-2 and TRBJ2-5; no firm D call. The CDR3 loop spans 15 amino acids. Trimming stripped 0 bases from V and 2 bases from J, with 10 bases between. The V gene's germline CDR1 is LGHNA and CDR2 YNFKEQ. CDR3 amino acids: CASSQEPGLQETQYF. The DNA for the CDR3 is TGTGCCAGCAGCCAAGAGCCAGGCCTACAAGAGACCCAGTACTTC.

This clone is a singleton in its sample. This chain joins TRBV2 and TRBJ2-1; TRBD1 aligns across 7 bases. CDR3 length equals 15 residues. Trimming removed 5 bases from V and 1 base from J; junction bases left unmatched: 5. The germline CDR1 and CDR2 sequences are SNHLY and FYNNEI. The CDR3 reads CASSNTGASYNEQFF. The CDR3 DNA reads as TGTGCCAGCAGTAACACAGGGGCTTCCTACAATGAGCAGTTCTTC.